This T cell receptor beta chain was obtained from a study of response to subunit inactivated influenza vaccine listed by TCRdb under 2018. Turning to the overall study: To follow how T cells responded to a trivalent subunit inactivated influenza vaccine, the researchers relied on deep quantitative profiling of the T cell receptor repertoire. What the authors observed across the whole study: The authors suggested that each seasonal influenza vaccination may recruit only a limited number of new T cells.

V sheds 2 bases and J sheds 6 bases, leaving 13 bases between their ends. Including cysteine and phenylalanine, the CDR3 has 14 amino acids. The sequence is cut down to CDR3 DNA, 42 bases in frame from base 1. CDR1 is given as SGHAT and CDR2 as FQNNGV, both from the germline V gene. There are a few counts of this clonotype. Its antigen is still unknown. No base quality values were provided; no much bigger clone lies one nucleotide off. The library was prepared using RT-PCR. The listed sequencing device is Illumina HiSeq 2500. Through fastp at Q25 and MiXCR, TCRdb rebuilt clones from the public reads, retaining in-frame beta chains. Duplicate CDR3 protein sequences are folded into a single record with the most common DNA and genes. The sample table contains hundreds of thousands of distinct CDR3 sequences; only one count was recorded for around 9.9% of them. Around 12% of the sample rests with the top ten.

The time point label here, explained by the study, means: approximately 45 days after influenza vaccine administration. Recombination joined TRBV11-2 with TRBJ1-2; a weak D assignment points to TRBD1 (5 bases agree). This sample comprised PBMCs from blood, obtained roughly 6 weeks after vaccination. This sequence originates from a man aged 45 to 65 who received an inactivated influenza vaccine. Donor details come from another sample of the same person, matched by shared clones. The base sequence is TGTGCCAGCAGCTTAAGTGCGGGGCCGCATGGCTACACCTTC. It codes for CASSLSAGPHGYTF.